This T cell receptor (beta chain) was sequenced during a study of Ad26.COV2.S vaccination and SARS-CoV-2 variants. Study conclusions and caveats: Vaccine and placebo recipients had comparable breadth of non-spike TCRs. There was reportedly substantial breadth in spike-specific CD8+ and CD4+ T cell responses after vaccination. Spike-specific TCR breadth ran higher among vaccine recipients than placebo recipients. Total responses of T cells may have been underestimated by the analyses of TCR breadth and depth.

For this clone: As yet, its antigen is unknown.

Clones were read by immunoSEQ multiplex PCR, and TCRdb kept only the in-frame ones, dropping some. This sample yields 85,000 to 120,000 clones, of which 80% are seen a single time; about 18% belongs to the top ten. V shed 0 bases, J shed 8 bases, and the junction held 2 bases outside the gene matches. The CDR3 is 13 residues long. The clonotype was recovered from a human donor who had recovered from COVID-19. The input for sequencing was peripheral blood, taken after recovery from COVID-19. The chain has TRBV12-3 or TRBV12-4 and TRBJ1-2; 8 nucleotides line up with TRBD1. The CDR3 nucleotides are TGTGCCAGCAGTTTAGCGTCAGGGGGCGGCTACACCTTC. Its translation is CASSLASGGGYTF.